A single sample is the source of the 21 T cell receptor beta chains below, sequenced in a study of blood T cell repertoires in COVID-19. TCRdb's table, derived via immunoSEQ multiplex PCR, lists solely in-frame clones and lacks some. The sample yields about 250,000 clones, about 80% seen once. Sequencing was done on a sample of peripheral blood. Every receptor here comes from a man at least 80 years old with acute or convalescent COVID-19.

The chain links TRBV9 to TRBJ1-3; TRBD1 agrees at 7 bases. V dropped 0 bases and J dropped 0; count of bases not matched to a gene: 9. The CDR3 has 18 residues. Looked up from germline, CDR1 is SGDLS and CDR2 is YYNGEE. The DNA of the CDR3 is TGTGCCAGCAGCGTAGGAGGGGGGACAGCGAGCTCTGGAAACACCATATATTTT. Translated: CASSVGGGTASSGNTIYF.

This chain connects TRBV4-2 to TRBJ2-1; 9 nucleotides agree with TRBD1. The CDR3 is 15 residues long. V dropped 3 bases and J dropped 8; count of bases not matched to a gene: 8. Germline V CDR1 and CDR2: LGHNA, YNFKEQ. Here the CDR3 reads CASSHFADRGDEQFF. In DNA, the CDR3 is TGTGCCAGCAGCCATTTCGCCGACAGGGGGGATGAGCAGTTCTTC.

The CDR3 DNA reads TGTGCCAGTATCGAGGGGGACGGTGGCTACACCTTC. As protein: CASIEGDGGYTF. The chain has TRBV19 and TRBJ1-2, with a possible D match to TRBD1 (6 bases). Between the trimmed V and J ends, which lost 7 bases and 7 bases, there was a span of 13 bases. The CDR3 runs to 12 residues. Germline V gene data show CDR1 as LNHDA and CDR2 as SQIVND (reference sequence).

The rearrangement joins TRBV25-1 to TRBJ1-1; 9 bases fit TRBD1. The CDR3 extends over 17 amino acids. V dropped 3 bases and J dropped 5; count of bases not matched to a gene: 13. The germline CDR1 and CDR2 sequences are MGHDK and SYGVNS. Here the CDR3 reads CASSESRWGTGKTEAFF. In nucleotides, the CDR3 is TGTGCCAGCAGTGAGAGTCGGTGGGGGACAGGGAAGACTGAAGCTTTCTTT.

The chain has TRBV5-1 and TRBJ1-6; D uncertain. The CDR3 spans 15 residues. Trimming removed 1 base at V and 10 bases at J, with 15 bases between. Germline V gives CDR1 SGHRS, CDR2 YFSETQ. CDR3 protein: CASSLSQTPNSPLHF. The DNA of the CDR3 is TGCGCCAGCAGCTTGTCCCAGACTCCCAACTCACCCCTCCACTTT.

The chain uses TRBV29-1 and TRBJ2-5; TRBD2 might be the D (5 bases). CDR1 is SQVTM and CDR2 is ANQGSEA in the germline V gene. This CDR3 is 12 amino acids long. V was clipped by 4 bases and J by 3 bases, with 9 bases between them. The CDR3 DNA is TGCAGCGTTGCCCCCGGGGAAGAGACCCAGTACTTC. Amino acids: CSVAPGEETQYF.

In DNA form, the CDR3 reads TGTGCCAGCAGTGGCGCAGGGGTGGGTACAGATACGCAGTATTTT. Protein product: CASSGAGVGTDTQYF. This chain connects TRBV2 to TRBJ2-3; D perhaps matches TRBD1 (6 bases). Looked up from germline, CDR1 is SNHLY and CDR2 is FYNNEI. CDR3 length: 15 amino acids. V lost 4 bases to trimming and J lost 3 bases, with 14 bases between them. Drawing the rest from reference TRBV2 and TRBJ2-3, the complete variable domain is EPEVTQTPSHQVTQMGQEVILRCVPISNHLYFYWYRQILGQKVEFLVSFYNNEISEKSEIFDDQFSVERPDGSNFTLKIRSTKLEDSAMYFCASSGAGVGTDTQYFGPGTRLTVL.

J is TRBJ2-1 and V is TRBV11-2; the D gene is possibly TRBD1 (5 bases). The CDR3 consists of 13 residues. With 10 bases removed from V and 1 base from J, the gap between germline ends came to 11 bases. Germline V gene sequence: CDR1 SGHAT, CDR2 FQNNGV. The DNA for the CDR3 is TGTGCCACGAGCCGACAGTCCTACAATGAGCAGTTCTTC. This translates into CATSRQSYNEQFF.

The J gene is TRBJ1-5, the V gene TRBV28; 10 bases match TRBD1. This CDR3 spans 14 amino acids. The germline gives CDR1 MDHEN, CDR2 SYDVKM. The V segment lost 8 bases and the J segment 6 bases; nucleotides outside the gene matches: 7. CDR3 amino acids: CASGHGQGGQPQHF. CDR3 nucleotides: TGTGCCAGCGGCCATGGACAGGGGGGTCAGCCCCAGCATTTT.

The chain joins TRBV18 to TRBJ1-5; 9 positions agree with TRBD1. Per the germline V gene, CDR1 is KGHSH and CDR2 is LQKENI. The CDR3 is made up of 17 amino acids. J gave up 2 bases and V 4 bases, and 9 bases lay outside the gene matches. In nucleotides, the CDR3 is TGTGCCAGCTCACTCAACAGGGGGCGGTTTGGCAATCAGCCCCAGCATTTT. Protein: CASSLNRGRFGNQPQHF.

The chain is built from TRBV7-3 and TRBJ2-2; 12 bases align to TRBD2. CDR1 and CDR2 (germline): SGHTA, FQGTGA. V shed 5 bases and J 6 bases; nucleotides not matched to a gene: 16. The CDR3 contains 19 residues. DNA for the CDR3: TGTGCCAGCAGCCTAAGGGGACTAGCGGGCGATTATGGTCCCGGGGAGCTGTTTTTT. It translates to CASSLRGLAGDYGPGELFF.

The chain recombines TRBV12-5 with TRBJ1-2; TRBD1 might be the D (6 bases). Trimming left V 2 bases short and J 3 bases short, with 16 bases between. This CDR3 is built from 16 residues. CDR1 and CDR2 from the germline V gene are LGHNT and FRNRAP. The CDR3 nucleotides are TGTGCTAGTGGTTTGAGGACAGAGGGGGTGGACTATGGCTACACCTTC. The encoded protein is CASGLRTEGVDYGYTF.

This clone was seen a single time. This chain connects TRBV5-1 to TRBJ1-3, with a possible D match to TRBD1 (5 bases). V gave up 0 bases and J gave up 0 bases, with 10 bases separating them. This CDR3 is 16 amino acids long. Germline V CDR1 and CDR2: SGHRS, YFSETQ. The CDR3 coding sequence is TGCGCCAGCAGCTTGGGGATTACAGGCTCTGGAAACACCATATATTTT. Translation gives CASSLGITGSGNTIYF.

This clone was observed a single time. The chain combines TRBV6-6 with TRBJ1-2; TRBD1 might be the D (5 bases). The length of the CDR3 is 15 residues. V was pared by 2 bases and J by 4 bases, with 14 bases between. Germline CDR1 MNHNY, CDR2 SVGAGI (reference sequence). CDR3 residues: CASSYQGRVSYGYTF. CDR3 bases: TGTGCCAGCAGTTACCAGGGAAGGGTATCCTATGGCTACACCTTC.

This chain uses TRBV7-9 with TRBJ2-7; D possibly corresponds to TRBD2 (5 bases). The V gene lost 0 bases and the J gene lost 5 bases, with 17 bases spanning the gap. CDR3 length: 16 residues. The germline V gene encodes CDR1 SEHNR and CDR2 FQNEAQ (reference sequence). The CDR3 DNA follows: TGTGCCAGCAGCTTAGCGCGGGTAGCTGTCAGCGACGAGCAGTACTTC. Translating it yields CASSLARVAVSDEQYF. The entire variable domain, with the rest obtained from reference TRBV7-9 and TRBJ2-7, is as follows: DTGVSQNPRHKITKRGQNVTFRCDPISEHNRLYWYRQTLGQGPEFLTYFQNEAQLEKSRLLSDRFSAERPKGSFSTLEIQRTEQGDSAMYLCASSLARVAVSDEQYFGPGTRLTVT.

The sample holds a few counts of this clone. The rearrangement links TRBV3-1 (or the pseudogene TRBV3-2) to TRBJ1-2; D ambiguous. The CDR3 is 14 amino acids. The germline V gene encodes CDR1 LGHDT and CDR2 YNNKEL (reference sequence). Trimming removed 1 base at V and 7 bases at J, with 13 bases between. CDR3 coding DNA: TGTGCCAGCAGCCAAGTCGCAGGAAGGTTTGGCTACACCTTC. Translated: CASSQVAGRFGYTF.

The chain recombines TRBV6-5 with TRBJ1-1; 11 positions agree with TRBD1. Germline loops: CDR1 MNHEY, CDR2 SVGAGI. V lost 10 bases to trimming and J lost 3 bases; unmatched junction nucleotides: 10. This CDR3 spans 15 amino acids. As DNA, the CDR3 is TGTGCCACCCTCACGAGGGACAGGGGGTACACTGAAGCTTTCTTT. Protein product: CATLTRDRGYTEAFF.

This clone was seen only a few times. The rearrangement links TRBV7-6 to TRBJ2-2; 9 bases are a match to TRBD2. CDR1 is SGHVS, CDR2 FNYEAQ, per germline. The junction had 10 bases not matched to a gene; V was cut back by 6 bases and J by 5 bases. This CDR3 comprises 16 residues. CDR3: CASRPQAGGGTGELFF. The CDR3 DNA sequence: TGTGCCAGCAGACCCCAAGCGGGGGGCGGGACCGGGGAGCTGTTTTTT.

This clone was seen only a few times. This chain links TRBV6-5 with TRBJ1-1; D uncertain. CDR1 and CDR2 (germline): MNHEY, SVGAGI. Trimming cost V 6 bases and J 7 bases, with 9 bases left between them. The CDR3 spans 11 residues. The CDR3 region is CASRRSGEAFF. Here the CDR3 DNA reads TGTGCCAGCAGACGAAGCGGTGAAGCTTTCTTT.

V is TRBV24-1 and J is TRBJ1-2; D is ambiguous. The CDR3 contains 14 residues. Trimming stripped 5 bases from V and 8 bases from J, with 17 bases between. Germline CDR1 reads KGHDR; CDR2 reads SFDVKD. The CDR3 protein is CATSGKGGVGGYTF. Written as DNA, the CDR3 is TGTGCCACCAGTGGTAAAGGCGGGGTGGGCGGCTACACCTTC.

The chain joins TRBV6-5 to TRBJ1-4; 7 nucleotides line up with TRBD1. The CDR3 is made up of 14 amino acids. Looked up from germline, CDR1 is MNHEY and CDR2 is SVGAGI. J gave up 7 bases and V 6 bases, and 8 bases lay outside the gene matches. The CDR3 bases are TGTGCCAGCAGCTACAGGGGAGGAAGTGAAAAACTGTTTTTT. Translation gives CASSYRGGSEKLFF.